This T cell receptor beta chain was recorded in a study of blood T cell repertoires in COVID-19 (dated by TCRdb to 2018 to 2020). Context from the whole study: The collaborator samples originated in the United States, Italy and Spain and spanned the acute and convalescent phases of COVID-19. A de-identified subject ID, COVID-19 status, age in years and sex were almost always included in the sample metadata. Where available, HLA class I and class II types were taken from metadata supplied by the sample provider and were not determined by assay-based typing. Samples were obtained from the ongoing ImmuneRACE study (first 160 participants) and from about 1,300 subjects provided by 6 global collaborators. The repertoires were released in a freely available public database intended as a resource for research on the immune response to SARS-CoV-2. The prospective study material was composed of cDNA or gDNA derived from T cells, B-cell-depleted T cells, or PBMCs. Subjects who had been exposed to COVID-19, were actively infected with it, or had recovered from it provided the deeply sampled blood TCRbeta repertoires that made up the dataset. Paper-wide results and their limitations: Clinical and demographic metadata were provided uncurated, with the amount varying by source and participant.

The collaborating institutions used their own protocols to collect whole blood in K2EDTA tubes. For TCRbeta analysis, collaborators shipped samples as frozen whole blood, isolated PBMCs, or DNA extracted from either of those sample types. The CDR3, cysteine through phenylalanine, is 11 amino acids long. Only the CDR3 portion is preserved as DNA: 33 bases, with reading frame beginning at the first base. Via the germline V gene, CDR1 is SNHLY and CDR2 FYNNEI. V was cut back by 6 bases and J by 4 bases, leaving a gap of 6 bases between them. Remarks on this clone: Which antigen it targets is not known. Base qualities were left out, and no much larger clone turns up one base away.

The immunoSEQ Assay, a bias-controlled multiplex PCR, was used to amplify TCRbeta CDR3 regions from genomic DNA. As for how the authors treated the data: Nucleated cell counts per sample were estimated from amplification of reference gene primers within the assay. Sequence reads were collapsed and filtered to measure the absolute abundance of every unique TCRbeta CDR3 rearrangement. For each sample, productive Simpson clonality was calculated as the square root of Simpson's diversity index across productive rearrangements. In TCRdb, the immuneACCESS table is reduced to in-frame sequences with V and J assigned. These tables do not hold every clone; where another copy was compared, an unresolved V gene accounts for under half, and the others remain unexplained. The D gene and trimming were derived from the DNA, and the V and J assignments and clone size from that table. In all, the sample holds around 70,000 clones, and about nine tenths of those were seen once. Jointly, the top ten make up more than 8% of the sample.

Sequenced material: peripheral blood. This clonotype was sampled from a man in his thirties or forties with acute or convalescent COVID-19. Recombination linked TRBV2 to TRBJ2-5, with no confidently assigned D gene. The CDR3 protein: CASSSRETQYF. The sequence in DNA is TGTGCCAGCAGCTCTCGAGAGACCCAGTACTTC.